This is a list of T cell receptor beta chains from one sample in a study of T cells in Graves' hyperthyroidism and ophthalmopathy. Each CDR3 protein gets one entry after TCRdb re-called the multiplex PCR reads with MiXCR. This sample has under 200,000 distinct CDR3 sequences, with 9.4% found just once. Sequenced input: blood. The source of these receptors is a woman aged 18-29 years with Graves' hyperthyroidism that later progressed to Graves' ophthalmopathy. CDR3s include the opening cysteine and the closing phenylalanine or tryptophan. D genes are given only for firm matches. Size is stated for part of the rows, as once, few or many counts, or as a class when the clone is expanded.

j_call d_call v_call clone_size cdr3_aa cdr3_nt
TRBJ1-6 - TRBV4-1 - CASSHPSGEKNSPLHF TGCGCCAGCAGCCATCCCTCTGGGGAGAAAAATTCACCCCTCCACTTT
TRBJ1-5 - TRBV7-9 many CASSAVSSNQPQHF TGTGCCAGCAGCGCAGTCAGTAGCAATCAGCCCCAGCATTTT
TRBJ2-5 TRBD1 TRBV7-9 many CASGSYGQGVRQETQYF TGTGCCAGCGGAAGTTACGGACAGGGGGTACGACAAGAGACCCAGTACTTC
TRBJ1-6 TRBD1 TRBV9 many CASSPGQAYNSPLHF TGTGCCAGCAGTCCAGGACAGGCGTACAATTCACCCCTCCACTTT
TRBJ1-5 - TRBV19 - CASTHHGRGNQPQHF TGTGCCAGTACTCATCATGGGCGGGGAAATCAGCCCCAGCATTTT
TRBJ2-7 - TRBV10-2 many CASRDRSSYEQYF TGCGCCAGCAGGGACCGAAGCTCCTACGAGCAGTACTTC
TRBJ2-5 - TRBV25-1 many CASSVRGGQETQYF TGTGCCAGCAGTGTCCGTGGGGGGCAAGAGACCCAGTACTTC
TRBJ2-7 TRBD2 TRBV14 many CASSQRRLAGGSYEQYF TGTGCCAGCAGCCAAAGGCGGCTAGCGGGAGGGAGCTACGAGCAGTACTTC
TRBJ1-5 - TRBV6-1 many CASRGTTWGNQPQHF TGTGCCAGCAGGGGTACAACTTGGGGCAATCAGCCCCAGCATTTT
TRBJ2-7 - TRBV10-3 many CAISEAGSAIEQYF TGTGCCATCAGTGAGGCGGGATCGGCCATCGAGCAGTACTTC
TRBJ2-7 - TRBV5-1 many CASSFKSDSPSYEQYF TGCGCCAGCAGTTTCAAGTCAGACAGCCCCTCCTACGAGCAGTACTTC
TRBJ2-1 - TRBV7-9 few CASSFYEGLTYNEQFF TGTGCCAGCAGCTTTTACGAAGGACTCACCTACAATGAGCAGTTCTTC
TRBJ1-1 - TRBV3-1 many CASSRGPRNTEAFF TGTGCCAGCAGCCGAGGGCCCAGGAACACTGAAGCTTTCTTT
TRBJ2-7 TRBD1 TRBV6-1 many CASNRRDRVSYEQYF TGTGCCAGCAACCGGCGGGACAGGGTTTCCTACGAGCAGTACTTC
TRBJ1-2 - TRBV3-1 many CASSQEVGVDGYTF TGTGCCAGCAGCCAAGAAGTGGGCGTAGATGGCTACACCTTC
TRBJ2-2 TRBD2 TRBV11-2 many CASSLFSSGGAETGELFF TGTGCCAGCAGCTTGTTTTCTAGCGGGGGGGCTGAGACCGGGGAGCTGTTTTTT
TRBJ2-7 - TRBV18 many CASSPEYEQYF TGTGCCAGCTCACCAGAGTACGAGCAGTACTTC
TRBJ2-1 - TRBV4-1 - CASSQVGNEQFF TGCGCCAGCAGCCAAGTGGGAAATGAGCAGTTCTTC
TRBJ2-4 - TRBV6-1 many CASSEDTAAIGLAKNIQYF TGTGCCAGCAGTGAAGACACAGCGGCTATAGGGCTAGCCAAAAACATTCAGTACTTC
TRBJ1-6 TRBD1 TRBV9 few CASSPRDSLNSPLHF TGTGCCAGCAGCCCCCGGGACAGTTTGAATTCACCCCTCCACTTT